This T cell receptor beta chain was recovered during a study of CD8 T cells in Susac syndrome. V gave up 5 bases and J gave up 0 bases, with 15 bases separating them. The CDR3 contains 16 residues. Germline V lookup: CDR1 MNHNS, CDR2 SASEGT. The authors reverse transcribed 0.5 to 1 ug RNA with random hexamers. TCRdb processed the immunoSEQ multiplex PCR reads anew with MiXCR; each CDR3 protein has one entry. Of roughly 400,000 distinct CDR3 sequences in the sample, roughly 85% were seen once. TCR beta sequences were obtained from blood CD8+ and CD4+ T cells. Purification of the CD8+ and CD4+ T cells relied on negative isolation, and TEMRA cells underwent FACS enrichment.

The chain joins TRBV6-1 to TRBJ2-3, with D uncertain. The sequenced sample consisted of CD8+ T cells from PBMCs. The sequence came from a human donor with multiple sclerosis. CDR3 DNA sequence: TGTGCCAGCAGTTACTCGCTTCAGGCTAGCACAGATACGCAGTATTTT. It specifies CASSYSLQASTDTQYF.